The 21 T cell receptor beta chains given below trace back to one sample, sequenced in a study of blood T cell repertoires in COVID-19. Some clones are missing from TCRdb's copy, which holds only in-frame ones; the method was immunoSEQ multiplex PCR. The table has about 320,000 clones, about four fifths seen once. Source material: peripheral blood. These receptors were obtained from a woman aged 45-59 years with acute or convalescent COVID-19.

J is TRBJ2-1 and V is TRBV4-1, with TRBD2 as a possible D gene (5 bases). The CDR3 consists of 16 residues. V was shortened by 4 bases and J by 6 bases, with 19 bases between the two germline ends. Germline assignment: CDR1 MGHRA and CDR2 YSYEKL. In nucleotides, the CDR3 is TGCGCCAGCAGCCTAACGAAAACGGGGAGCCTCAATGAGCAGTTCTTC. Its translation: CASSLTKTGSLNEQFF.

The chain links TRBV19 to TRBJ2-1; possibly TRBD2 for D (5 bases). V lost 6 bases, J lost 5 bases, and 14 bases lay in between. CDR3 length: 14 amino acids. Per the germline V gene, CDR1 is LNHDA and CDR2 is SQIVND (reference sequence). CDR3 coding DNA: TGTGCCAGTAGGTCCGGGATTAGGGACAATGAGCAGTTCTTC. Its protein is CASRSGIRDNEQFF.

V usage is TRBV28 and J usage is TRBJ1-6; D is perhaps TRBD1 (6 bases). Per germline, CDR1 MDHEN and CDR2 SYDVKM. CDR3 length: 14 residues. V lost 6 bases and J 18 bases, leaving 24 bases between the germline ends. The CDR3 is CASSPGLTALGAHF. The CDR3 DNA sequence: TGTGCCAGCAGCCCCGGCCTCACAGCCCTGGGGGCCCACTTT.

V usage is TRBV5-1 and J usage is TRBJ2-1; 7 nucleotides agree with TRBD1. The CDR3 length is 14 residues. Germline lookup yields CDR1 SGHRS and CDR2 YFSETQ. The ends lost 0 bases at V and 5 bases at J; junction bases unmatched: 2. Written as DNA, the CDR3 is TGCGCCAGCAGCTTGGGTCAGGGGGACAATGAGCAGTTCTTC. This codes for CASSLGQGDNEQFF.

Only one count was recorded for this clone. The chain combines TRBV30 with TRBJ2-5; TRBD2 agrees at 12 bases. Looked up from germline, CDR1 is GTSNPN and CDR2 is SVGIG (reference sequence). The CDR3 has 16 amino acids. Trimming at V came to 3 bases and at J to 7 bases, leaving 12 bases not matched to a gene. CDR3 region: CAWRGPGLAGPGTQYF. CDR3 nucleotide sequence: TGTGCCTGGAGGGGACCGGGACTAGCGGGTCCGGGGACCCAGTACTTC.

This clone was recorded many times. The V call is TRBV4-3, the J call TRBJ1-2, with a weak D call TRBD1 (5 bases). Trimming pared 4 bases from V and 3 bases from J, leaving 15 bases between. Germline CDR1 reads LGHNA; CDR2 reads YSLEER. This CDR3 is built from 15 residues. DNA of the CDR3: TGCGCCAGCAGCCGTTCCAGGGAATCGGACTATGGCTACACCTTC. It is translated as CASSRSRESDYGYTF.

The rearrangement links TRBV7-2 to TRBJ2-1; maybe TRBD2 (5 bases). This CDR3 comprises 13 residues. Trimming took off 2 bases at V and 9 bases at J, with 11 bases between the two ends. In germline, CDR1 is SGHTA, CDR2 FQGNSA. The CDR3 spells CASSLIRESEQFF. The DNA of the CDR3 is TGTGCCAGCAGCTTAATTCGGGAATCTGAGCAGTTCTTC.

V gene TRBV11-1 combines with J gene TRBJ2-3; the match to TRBD1 covers 11 bases. V lost 8 bases, J lost 4 bases, and 5 bases stayed unmatched. CDR3 length: 14 residues. Germline CDR1 is SGHAT and CDR2 is FQDESV (reference sequence). CDR3 DNA sequence: TGTGCCAGCCAGGGACAGGGGGGTGCAGATACGCAGTATTTT. Its protein is CASQGQGGADTQYF.

The gene calls are TRBV5-1 and TRBJ1-4, with 8 bases lining up with TRBD1. Germline V gene data show CDR1 as SGHRS and CDR2 as YFSETQ. The V gene end was trimmed by 4 bases and the J gene end by 6 bases; junction bases not matched to a gene: 8. The CDR3 is 15 amino acids. Here the CDR3 DNA reads TGCGCCAGCAGCCCCGGACAGGGAGGCGATGAAAAACTGTTTTTT. Translation gives CASSPGQGGDEKLFF.

This sequence joins TRBV19 and TRBJ1-5; TRBD1 agrees at 8 bases. The V gene end was trimmed by 5 bases and the J gene end by 5 bases; junction bases not matched to a gene: 2. Germline loops: CDR1 LNHDA, CDR2 SQIVND (reference sequence). CDR3 length equals 13 residues. The CDR3 sequence: CASSQTGDQPQHF. The CDR3 nucleotides are TGTGCCAGTAGTCAGACAGGGGATCAGCCCCAGCATTTT.

The V and J genes are TRBV30 and TRBJ2-3; 10 bases map to TRBD2. CDR3 length: 13 amino acids. Germline V lookup: CDR1 GTSNPN, CDR2 SVGIG (reference sequence). The J segment lost 4 bases and the V segment lost 5 bases, leaving 3 bases of the junction unmatched. The chain's CDR3 is CAWRSGGADTQYF. DNA for the CDR3: TGTGCCTGGCGGAGCGGGGGGGCAGATACGCAGTATTTT.

This sequence joins TRBV19 and TRBJ1-1; D remains ambiguous. The CDR3 runs to 15 residues. CDR1 and CDR2 from the germline V gene are LNHDA and SQIVND (reference sequence). Trimming shortened V by 9 bases and J by 5 bases, and 22 bases separated the two germline ends. The CDR3 loop is CASHYSTNRRTEAFF. The CDR3 bases are TGTGCCAGCCATTACTCTACGAACCGTCGGACTGAAGCTTTCTTT.

V gene TRBV6-5 combines with J gene TRBJ1-1; TRBD1 might be the D (5 bases). Deletions cut 2 bases from V and 1 base from J, with 11 bases between. Germline-derived CDR1 and CDR2 are MNHEY and SVGAGI. This CDR3 has 15 amino acids. CDR3 sequence: CASSYGSTANTEAFF. For the CDR3, the DNA is TGTGCCAGCAGTTACGGCTCGACAGCGAACACTGAAGCTTTCTTT.

The chain uses TRBV7-9 and TRBJ1-1; no firm D call. The CDR3 totals 12 residues. V was shortened by 1 base and J by 11 bases, with 11 bases between the two germline ends. CDR1 and CDR2 (germline): SEHNR, FQNEAQ (reference sequence). The CDR3 bases are TGTGCCAGCAGCTTAGGCGTCCGGTTCGCTTTCTTT. Protein product: CASSLGVRFAFF.

The chain joins TRBV2 to TRBJ2-3; 13 bases align to TRBD2. Germline V gene lookup returns CDR1 SNHLY and CDR2 FYNNEI. Trimming at V came to 8 bases and at J to 2 bases, leaving 7 bases not matched to a gene. The CDR3 has 16 amino acids. The CDR3 is CASGEGLAGFTDTQYF. The CDR3 DNA is TGTGCCAGCGGCGAGGGACTAGCGGGGTTCACAGATACGCAGTATTTT.

The V gene is TRBV7-6, the J gene TRBJ2-7; 10 bases are shared with TRBD1. CDR1 and CDR2 from the germline V gene are SGHVS and FNYEAQ. V shed 2 bases and J 5 bases; nucleotides not matched to a gene: 15. The CDR3 is made up of 18 amino acids. CDR3 in amino acids: CASSLISGRDRGVHEQYV. The CDR3 DNA is TGTGCCAGCAGCTTAATTTCCGGCCGGGACAGGGGAGTCCACGAGCAGTACGTC.

This rearrangement joins TRBV6-5 to TRBJ2-5; D unclear. The CDR3 totals 12 residues. V was cut by 8 bases and J by 3 bases, with 10 bases left in between. Germline V gene lookup returns CDR1 MNHEY and CDR2 SVGAGI. In DNA form, the CDR3 reads TGTGCCAGCTCTCCGGGTGAAGAGACCCAGTACTTC. This gives the protein CASSPGEETQYF.

The V call is TRBV6-5, the J call TRBJ2-1, with no clear D. CDR3 length: 14 amino acids. Germline V CDR1 and CDR2: MNHEY, SVGAGI. The V gene lost 6 bases and the J gene lost 8 bases, with 17 bases spanning the gap. The CDR3 nucleotides are TGTGCCAGCAGCCACGGTTCGAGGCCTCATGAGCAGTTCTTC. Protein sequence: CASSHGSRPHEQFF.

J is TRBJ2-5 and V is TRBV7-9, with unresolved D. With 5 bases removed from V and 4 bases from J, the gap between germline ends came to 11 bases. The CDR3 totals 13 residues. Per germline, CDR1 SEHNR and CDR2 FQNEAQ (reference sequence). The CDR3 here is CASSPSVAETQYF. CDR3 nucleotides: TGTGCCAGCAGCCCTAGTGTTGCAGAGACCCAGTACTTC.

The chain is built from TRBV5-1 and TRBJ2-3, with D unclear. V lost 0 bases and J lost 3, with 5 bases in between. Per germline, CDR1 SGHRS and CDR2 YFSETQ. CDR3 length: 13 residues. This chain's CDR3 is CASSLVVTDTQYF. The CDR3 region has the DNA TGCGCCAGCAGCTTGGTCGTAACAGATACGCAGTATTTT.

The chain couples TRBV30 to TRBJ2-5, with 10 bases matching TRBD2. The CDR3 extends over 17 amino acids. Germline CDR1 GTSNPN, CDR2 SVGIG (reference sequence). Germline trimming cut 0 bases from V and 1 base from J; bases unmatched to any gene: 8. The CDR3 reads CAWSVTWLAGGQETQYF. Here the CDR3 DNA reads TGTGCCTGGAGTGTTACCTGGTTAGCGGGGGGCCAAGAGACCCAGTACTTC.